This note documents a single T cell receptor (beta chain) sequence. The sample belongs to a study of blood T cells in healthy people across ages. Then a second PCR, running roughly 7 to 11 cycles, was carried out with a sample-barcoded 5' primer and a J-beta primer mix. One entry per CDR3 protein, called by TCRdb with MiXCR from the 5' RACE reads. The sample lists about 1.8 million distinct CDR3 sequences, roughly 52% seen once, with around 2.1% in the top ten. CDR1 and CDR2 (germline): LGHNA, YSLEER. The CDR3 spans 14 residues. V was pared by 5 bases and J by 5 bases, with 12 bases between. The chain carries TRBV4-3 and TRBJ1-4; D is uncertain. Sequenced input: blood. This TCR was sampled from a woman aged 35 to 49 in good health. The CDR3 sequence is CASSSSGFNEKLFF. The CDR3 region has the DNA TGCGCCAGCAGCTCCTCCGGGTTCAATGAAAAACTGTTTTTT.